Listed below are T cell receptor beta chains from one sample, sequenced in a study of blood T cells in healthy people across ages. MiXCR, applied by TCRdb to the 5' RACE reads, yields one record per CDR3 protein. The sample lists under 1 million distinct CDR3 sequences, under 45% seen once, with about 19% in the top ten. What was sequenced was blood. Every receptor here comes from a man in his 60s in good health. The CDR3 runs from the conserved cysteine through the conserved F or W. A D gene is named only where the DNA matches it firmly. Clone size appears in some rows only: once, few, many, or a class for an expanded clone.

abundance,v_gene,d_gene,j_gene,CDR3aa,CDR3nt
.,TRBV6-1,.,TRBJ2-5,CASNEIWETQYF,TGTGCCAGCAATGAGATTTGGGAGACCCAGTACTTC
many,TRBV27,.,TRBJ2-7,CASSLSESSYEQYF,TGTGCCAGCAGTTTGAGCGAGAGCTCCTACGAGCAGTACTTC
.,TRBV6-2/TRBV6-3,.,TRBJ1-5,CASAPAGHNSNQPQHF,TGTGCCAGCGCGCCCGCAGGACACAATAGCAATCAGCCCCAGCATTTT
.,TRBV20-1,TRBD1,TRBJ2-7,CSANPGGDVIYEQYF,TGCAGTGCTAATCCAGGGGGCGACGTGATCTACGAGCAGTACTTC
many,TRBV5-1,.,TRBJ2-1,CASSSGSEQFF,TGCGCCAGCAGCTCCGGTAGTGAGCAGTTCTTC
few,TRBV6-6,TRBD2,TRBJ2-1,CASSYLAGNEQFF,TGTGCCAGCAGTTATCTAGCGGGGAATGAGCAGTTCTTC
.,TRBV28,TRBD2,TRBJ2-7,CASSETSLILSEQYF,TGTGCCAGCAGTGAGACTAGCCTGATTCTGAGCGAGCAGTACTTC
few,TRBV5-1,TRBD2,TRBJ2-1,CASSQRGGDNEQFF,TGCGCCAGCAGCCAGCGGGGGGGGGACAATGAGCAGTTCTTC
few,TRBV5-1,TRBD2,TRBJ2-7,CASSSGGAVHEQYF,TGCGCCAGCAGCTCGGGAGGGGCAGTTCACGAGCAGTACTTC
.,TRBV6-1,.,TRBJ1-4,CASIGGGEKLFF,TGTGCCAGCATTGGAGGGGGGGAAAAACTGTTTTTT
.,TRBV14,.,TRBJ2-5,CASSLTSRTQYF,TGTGCCAGCAGCCTGACTAGTCGGACCCAGTACTTC
.,TRBV5-1,.,TRBJ2-7,CASSLATGAEQYF,TGCGCCAGCAGCTTGGCAACCGGGGCAGAGCAGTACTTC
.,TRBV7-6,.,TRBJ2-3,CASSSGGRLTPDTQYF,TGTGCCAGCAGCTCAGGGGGGAGGTTAACCCCAGATACGCAGTATTTT
.,TRBV30,.,TRBJ2-5,CAWSVTGPETQYF,TGTGCCTGGAGCGTTACAGGGCCAGAGACCCAGTACTTC
few,TRBV6-5,.,TRBJ2-3,CASRPNMGDTQYF,TGTGCCAGCAGACCCAACATGGGAGATACGCAGTATTTT
.,TRBV9,TRBD1,TRBJ2-1,CASSVEGAGDEQFF,TGTGCCAGCAGCGTAGAGGGGGCCGGGGATGAGCAGTTCTTC
once,TRBV7-3,TRBD1,TRBJ2-1,CASSLMAATGGNEQFF,TGTGCCAGCAGCTTAATGGCAGCGACAGGGGGTAATGAGCAGTTCTTC
few,TRBV6-2/TRBV6-3,.,TRBJ2-4,CASNPGGIAKNIQYF,TGTGCCAGCAACCCCGGGGGCATAGCCAAAAACATTCAGTACTTC
.,TRBV20-1,.,TRBJ1-2,CSARDRGANYGYTF,TGCAGTGCTAGAGATCGGGGGGCCAACTATGGCTACACCTTC
once,TRBV20-1,TRBD2,TRBJ2-1,CSARALAGNVNEQFF,TGCAGTGCTAGAGCACTAGCGGGGAATGTTAATGAGCAGTTCTTC
.,TRBV12-3/TRBV12-4,.,TRBJ1-2,CASSGSRSGYTF,TGTGCCAGCAGTGGGTCAAGAAGTGGCTACACCTTC
few,TRBV20-1,TRBD2,TRBJ2-7,CSAAVIRGTSGAYEQYF,TGCAGTGCCGCCGTCATACGAGGGACTAGCGGGGCCTACGAGCAGTACTTC
few,TRBV19,.,TRBJ1-2,CASQTTGAYGYTF,TGTGCCAGTCAGACAACGGGGGCTTATGGCTACACCTTC
.,TRBV7-9,.,TRBJ1-4,CASSSRRETNEKLFF,TGTGCCAGCAGCTCCCGCAGGGAGACTAATGAAAAACTGTTTTTT
many,TRBV3-1,.,TRBJ2-5,CASSPIQRGETQYF,TGTGCCAGCAGCCCCATCCAGAGGGGGGAGACCCAGTACTTC
few,TRBV5-5,.,TRBJ2-5,CASSLGLMSQETQYF,TGTGCCAGCAGCTTGGGACTTATGAGCCAAGAGACCCAGTACTTC
few,TRBV12-3/TRBV12-4,.,TRBJ2-3,CASSLIRGSGTDTQYF,TGTGCCAGCAGTTTAATCCGGGGGTCTGGCACAGATACGCAGTATTTT
.,TRBV30,TRBD2,TRBJ2-7,CAWSLGLGGYEQYF,TGTGCCTGGAGTTTGGGACTAGGGGGCTACGAGCAGTACTTC
.,TRBV27,.,TRBJ2-6,CASTLTGPGGANVLTF,TGTGCCAGCACCCTGACAGGCCCGGGAGGGGCCAACGTCCTGACTTTC
.,TRBV30,.,TRBJ1-2,CAWSSLGAVYGYTF,TGTGCCTGGAGTAGTCTGGGGGCGGTCTATGGCTACACCTTC
many,TRBV29-1,TRBD1,TRBJ2-1,CSVGSGTGSYNEQFF,TGCAGCGTTGGATCCGGGACAGGCTCCTACAATGAGCAGTTCTTC
.,TRBV20-1,.,TRBJ2-6,CSARRSSGANVLTF,TGCAGTGCTAGGCGCTCATCTGGGGCCAACGTCCTGACTTTC
.,TRBV12-3/TRBV12-4,TRBD1,TRBJ2-1,CASNGQGFYNEQFF,TGTGCCAGCAATGGACAGGGGTTTTACAATGAGCAGTTCTTC
.,TRBV6-1,.,TRBJ2-4,CASSGGGGANIQYF,TGTGCCAGCAGTGGGGGAGGAGGGGCAAACATTCAGTACTTC
.,TRBV7-9,.,TRBJ1-5,CASSLGSDQPQHF,TGTGCCAGCAGCTTAGGGTCGGATCAGCCCCAGCATTTT
.,TRBV24-1,.,TRBJ2-3,CATSDPGTTDTQYF,TGTGCCACCAGTGATCCGGGAACCACAGATACGCAGTATTTT
.,TRBV7-6,.,TRBJ1-5,CASSLSGAGNQPQHF,TGTGCCAGCAGCTTATCGGGGGCCGGCAATCAGCCCCAGCATTTT
few,TRBV28,.,TRBJ2-3,CASTRTTDTQYF,TGTGCCAGTACTAGAACCACAGATACGCAGTATTTT
few,TRBV7-6,TRBD1,TRBJ1-1,CASSLGGQHTEAFF,TGTGCCAGCAGCTTAGGGGGACAGCACACTGAAGCTTTCTTT
.,TRBV3-1,.,TRBJ1-2,CASSQSSYGYTF,TGTGCCAGCAGCCAATCCTCCTATGGCTACACCTTC
many,TRBV30,TRBD1,TRBJ1-2,CAWSRKEPGTGDGYTF,TGTGCCTGGAGTAGAAAAGAGCCGGGGACAGGGGATGGCTACACCTTC